This TCR beta chain was recovered during a study of blood T cell repertoires in COVID-19. From germline, CDR1 is MNHEY and CDR2 SVGAGI. V shed 6 bases and J shed 5 bases, with 17 bases lying between them. The CDR3 has 14 residues. As handled by the study authors: Cell counts per sample came from amplifying reference gene primers. TCRdb's copy holds only in-frame clones and misses some; the assay was immunoSEQ multiplex PCR. That table gives V, J and clone size, and the DNA gave D and trimming. This sample carries about 60,000 clones, less than 90% of them seen once, and the ten largest clones take roughly 16%.

The sample taken for sequencing was peripheral blood. The chain combines TRBV6-5 with TRBJ2-7; possible D gene TRBD2, 6 bases. The TCR sequence derives from a man aged 60 to 69 with COVID-19, enrolled during active disease. CDR3 sequence (DNA): TGTGCCAGCAGGCACACCCTCGCGGGAAACGAGCAGTACTTC. Protein: CASRHTLAGNEQYF.